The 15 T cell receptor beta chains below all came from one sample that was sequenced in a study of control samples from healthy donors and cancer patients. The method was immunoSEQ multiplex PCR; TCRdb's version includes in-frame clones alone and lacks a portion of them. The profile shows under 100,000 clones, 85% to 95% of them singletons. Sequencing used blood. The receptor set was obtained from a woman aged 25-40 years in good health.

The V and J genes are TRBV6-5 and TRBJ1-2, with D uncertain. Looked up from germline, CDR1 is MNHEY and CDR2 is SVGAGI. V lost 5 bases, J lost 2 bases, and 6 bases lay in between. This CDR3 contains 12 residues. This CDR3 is CASSPGNYGYTF. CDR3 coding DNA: TGTGCCAGCAGTCCGGGGAACTATGGCTACACCTTC.

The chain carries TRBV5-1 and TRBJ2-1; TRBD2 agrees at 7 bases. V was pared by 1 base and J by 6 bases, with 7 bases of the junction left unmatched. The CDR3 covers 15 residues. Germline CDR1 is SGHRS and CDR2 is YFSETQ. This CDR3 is CASSLRRGLSNEQFF. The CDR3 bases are TGCGCCAGCAGCTTGAGGCGGGGGTTGAGCAATGAGCAGTTCTTC.

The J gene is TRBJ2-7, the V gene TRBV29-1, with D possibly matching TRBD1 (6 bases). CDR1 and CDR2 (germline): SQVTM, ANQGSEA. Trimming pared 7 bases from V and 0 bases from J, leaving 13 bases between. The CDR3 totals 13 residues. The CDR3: CSAAPTGSYEQYF. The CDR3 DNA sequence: TGCAGCGCAGCCCCGACAGGCTCCTACGAGCAGTACTTC.

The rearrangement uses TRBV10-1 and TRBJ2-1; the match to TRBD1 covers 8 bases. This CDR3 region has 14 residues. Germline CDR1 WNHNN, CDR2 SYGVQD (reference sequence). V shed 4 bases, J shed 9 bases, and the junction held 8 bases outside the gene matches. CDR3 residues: CASSGFQGAGEQFF. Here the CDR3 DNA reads TGCGCCAGCAGTGGCTTTCAGGGGGCAGGTGAGCAGTTCTTC.

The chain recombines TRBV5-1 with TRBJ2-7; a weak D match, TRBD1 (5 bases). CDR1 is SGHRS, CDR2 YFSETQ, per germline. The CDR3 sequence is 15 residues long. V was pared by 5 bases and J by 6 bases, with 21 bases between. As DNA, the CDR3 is TGCGCCAGCAGTGAACAGGAACATTCACAAGGCGAGCAGTACTTC. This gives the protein CASSEQEHSQGEQYF.

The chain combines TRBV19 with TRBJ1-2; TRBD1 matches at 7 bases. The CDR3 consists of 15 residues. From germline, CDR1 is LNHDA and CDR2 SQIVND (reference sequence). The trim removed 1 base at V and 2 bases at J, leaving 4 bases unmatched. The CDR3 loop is CASSIARTGNYGYTF. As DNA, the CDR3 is TGTGCCAGTAGTATAGCCCGGACAGGAAACTATGGCTACACCTTC. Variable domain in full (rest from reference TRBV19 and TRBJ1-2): DGGITQSPKYLFRKEGQNVTLSCEQNLNHDAMYWYRQDPGQGLRLIYYSQIVNDFQKGDIAEGYSVSREKKESFPLTVTSAQKNPTAFYLCASSIARTGNYGYTFGSGTRLTVV.

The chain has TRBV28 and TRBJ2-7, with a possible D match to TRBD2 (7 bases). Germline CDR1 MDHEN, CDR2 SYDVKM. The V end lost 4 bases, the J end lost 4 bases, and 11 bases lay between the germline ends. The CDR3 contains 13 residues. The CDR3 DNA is TGTGCCAGCAGTTCCGGGGGGCGATACGAGCAGTACTTC. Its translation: CASSSGGRYEQYF.

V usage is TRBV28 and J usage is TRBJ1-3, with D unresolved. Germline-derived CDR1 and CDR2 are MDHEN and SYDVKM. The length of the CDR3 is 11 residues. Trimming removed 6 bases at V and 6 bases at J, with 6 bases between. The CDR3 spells CASSQKNTIYF. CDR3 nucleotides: TGTGCCAGCAGCCAAAAAAACACCATATATTTT.

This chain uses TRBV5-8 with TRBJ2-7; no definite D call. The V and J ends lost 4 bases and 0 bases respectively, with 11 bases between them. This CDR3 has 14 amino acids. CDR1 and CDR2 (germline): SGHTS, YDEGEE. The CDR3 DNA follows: TGTGCCAGCAGCCCCGGACCGGTCTCCTACGAGCAGTACTTC. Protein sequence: CASSPGPVSYEQYF.

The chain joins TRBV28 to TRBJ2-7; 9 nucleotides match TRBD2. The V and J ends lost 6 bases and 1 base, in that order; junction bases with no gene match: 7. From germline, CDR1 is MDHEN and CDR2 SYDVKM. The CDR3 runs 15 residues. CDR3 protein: CASSTTSGYSYEQYF. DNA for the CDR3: TGTGCCAGCAGCACGACTAGCGGTTATTCCTACGAGCAGTACTTC.

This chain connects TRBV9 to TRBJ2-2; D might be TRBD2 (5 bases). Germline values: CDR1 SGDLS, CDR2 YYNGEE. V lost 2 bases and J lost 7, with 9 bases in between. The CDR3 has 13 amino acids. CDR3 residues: CASSVAAGGELFF. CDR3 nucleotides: TGTGCCAGCAGCGTCGCGGCGGGCGGGGAGCTGTTTTTT.

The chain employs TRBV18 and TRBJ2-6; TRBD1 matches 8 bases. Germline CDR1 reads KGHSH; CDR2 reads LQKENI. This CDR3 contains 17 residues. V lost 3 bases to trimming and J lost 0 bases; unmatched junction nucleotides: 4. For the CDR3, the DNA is TGTGCCAGCTCACCCCGACAGGGGCACTCTGGGGCCAACGTCCTGACTTTC. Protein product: CASSPRQGHSGANVLTF.

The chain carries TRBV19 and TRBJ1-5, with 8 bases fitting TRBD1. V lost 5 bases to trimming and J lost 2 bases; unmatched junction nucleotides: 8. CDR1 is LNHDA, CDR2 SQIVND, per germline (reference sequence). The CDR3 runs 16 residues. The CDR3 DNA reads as TGTGCCAGTAGTCAGGGGGCAGTCGGAGGCAATCAGCCCCAGCATTTT. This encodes CASSQGAVGGNQPQHF.

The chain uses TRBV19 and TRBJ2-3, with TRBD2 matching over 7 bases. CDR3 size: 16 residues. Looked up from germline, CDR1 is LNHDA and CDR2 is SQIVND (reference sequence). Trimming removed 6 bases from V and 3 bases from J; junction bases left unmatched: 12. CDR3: CASSSIAGGRTDTQYF. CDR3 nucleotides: TGTGCCAGTAGCTCCATAGCGGGTGGAAGAACAGATACGCAGTATTTT.

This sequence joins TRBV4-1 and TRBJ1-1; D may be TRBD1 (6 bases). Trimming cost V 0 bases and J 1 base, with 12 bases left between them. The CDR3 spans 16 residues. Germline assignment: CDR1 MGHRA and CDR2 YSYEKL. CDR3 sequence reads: CASSQDLGQKNTEAFF. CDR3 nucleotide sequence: TGCGCCAGCAGCCAAGATCTGGGACAAAAGAACACTGAAGCTTTCTTT.